Below are 19 T cell receptor beta chains sequenced from a single sample in a study of blood T cell repertoires in COVID-19. The method was immunoSEQ multiplex PCR; TCRdb's version includes in-frame clones alone and lacks a portion of them. The data hold roughly 230,000 clones, with roughly 84% observed a single time. Source material: PBMCs or T cells enriched from blood (not recorded which). The source is a man aged 45-65 years who had recovered from COVID-19.

The chain combines TRBV9 with TRBJ1-1; D might be TRBD1 (6 bases). The V end was cut by 7 bases, the J end by 6 bases, with 13 bases between. The CDR3 extends over 12 amino acids. The germline V gene has CDR1 SGDLS and CDR2 YYNGEE. The CDR3, as DNA: TGTGCCAGCGGGGGGGGCTTGTCTGAAGCTTTCTTT. Translated: CASGGGLSEAFF.

This clone was detected only once. This rearrangement joins TRBV6-1 to TRBJ1-6; no clear D. Germline V gene data show CDR1 as MNHNS and CDR2 as SASEGT. The CDR3 covers 12 residues. V lost 6 bases, J lost 7 bases, and 7 bases lay in between. The CDR3 spells CASRQPNSPLHF. In nucleotides, the CDR3 is TGTGCCAGCAGACAGCCAAATTCACCCCTCCACTTT.

This chain uses TRBV6-4 with TRBJ2-1, with TRBD2 matching 8 bases. The V gene end was trimmed by 4 bases and the J gene end by 6 bases; junction bases not matched to a gene: 11. CDR1 is MRHNA, CDR2 SNTAGT, per germline. The CDR3 totals 16 residues. The DNA for the CDR3 is TGTGCCAGCAGTGTAGATTGGGGGACTAGGATCAATGAGCAGTTCTTC. It specifies CASSVDWGTRINEQFF.

The genes are TRBV25-1 and TRBJ1-6; D perhaps matches TRBD1 (6 bases). Germline assignment: CDR1 MGHDK and CDR2 SYGVNS. The CDR3 runs 14 residues. Between the trimmed V and J ends, which lost 3 bases and 5 bases, there was a span of 8 bases. The DNA for the CDR3 is TGTGCCAGCAGTGAGGGGGCAGATAATTCACCCCTCCACTTT. Its protein product is CASSEGADNSPLHF. The variable domain in full, with the rest retrieved from reference TRBV25-1 and TRBJ1-6, is EADIYQTPRYLVIGTGKKITLECSQTMGHDKMYWYQQDPGMELHLIHYSYGVNSTEKGDLSSESTVSRIRTEHFPLTLESARPSHTSQYLCASSEGADNSPLHFGNGTRLTVT.

This clone appeared a single time. V and J are TRBV7-3 and TRBJ1-2; TRBD1 agrees at 12 bases. The CDR3 runs to 13 residues. The germline CDR1 and CDR2 sequences are SGHTA and FQGTGA. V dropped 5 bases and J dropped 9; count of bases not matched to a gene: 4. The CDR3 loop reads CASSLGQGASYTF. CDR3 DNA: TGTGCCAGCAGCCTGGGACAGGGGGCGAGCTACACCTTC.

This clone was observed a few times. The gene calls are TRBV11-2 and TRBJ1-2; 7 positions agree with TRBD1. This CDR3 is 14 amino acids long. V lost 6 bases, J lost 0 bases, and 4 bases stayed unmatched. Germline CDR1 reads SGHAT; CDR2 reads FQNNGV. DNA for the CDR3: TGTGCCAGCAGTTGGGACAGTTCTAACTATGGCTACACCTTC. Its protein is CASSWDSSNYGYTF.

V is TRBV4-3 and J is TRBJ2-5, with D possibly TRBD2 on 5 matching bases. CDR1 is LGHNA, CDR2 YSLEER, per germline. The germline V and J ends were trimmed by 3 bases and 4 bases, with 12 bases remaining between them. The CDR3 runs to 14 residues. The CDR3 spells CASSQNVRGETQYF. CDR3 DNA: TGCGCCAGCAGCCAGAACGTCCGGGGAGAGACCCAGTACTTC.

This chain links TRBV11-3 with TRBJ2-1; TRBD1 agrees at 10 bases. The junction had 4 bases not matched to a gene; V was cut back by 5 bases and J by 3 bases. The CDR3 is 15 residues long. Germline V CDR1 and CDR2: SGHNT, YENEEA. Here the CDR3 DNA reads TGTGCCAGCAGCCCGACAGGGGGCGTCTACAATGAGCAGTTCTTC. Protein sequence: CASSPTGGVYNEQFF.

The chain uses TRBV6-1 and TRBJ2-3, with D hard to call. The length of the CDR3 is 16 residues. V shed 1 base and J shed 2 bases, with 13 bases lying between them. Germline V gives CDR1 MNHNS, CDR2 SASEGT. In DNA form, the CDR3 reads TGTGCCAGCAGTGAAGAGCCGAGAGCCTACACAGATACGCAGTATTTT. Translated: CASSEEPRAYTDTQYF.

The V gene is TRBV6-5, the J gene TRBJ2-5, with TRBD2 matching over 7 bases. The V and J ends lost 6 bases and 9 bases, in that order; junction bases with no gene match: 16. The CDR3 loop spans 15 amino acids. From germline, CDR1 is MNHEY and CDR2 SVGAGI. In DNA form, the CDR3 reads TGTGCCAGCAGCCCCAGGGAGGGAGGGCCGGGGGCCCAGTACTTC. Protein sequence: CASSPREGGPGAQYF.

V gene TRBV25-1 combines with J gene TRBJ1-1; no firm D call. CDR1 MGHDK and CDR2 SYGVNS come from the germline V gene. Trimming left V 1 base short and J 5 bases short, with 11 bases between. The length of the CDR3 is 14 residues. For the CDR3, the DNA is TGTGCCAGCAGTGAATCTCGAGGGCAGACTGAAGCTTTCTTT. Amino acids: CASSESRGQTEAFF.

J is TRBJ1-5 and V is TRBV5-1; 7 bases agree with TRBD1. CDR1 and CDR2 from the germline V gene are SGHRS and YFSETQ. With V trimmed by 4 bases and J by 6 bases, 7 bases remained unmatched. This CDR3 has 14 amino acids. Here the CDR3 DNA reads TGCGCCAGCAGCGACAGGGCGGGAAGTCAGCCCCAGCATTTT. Translation gives CASSDRAGSQPQHF. Using reference TRBV5-1 and TRBJ1-5 for the parts outside the CDR3, the full variable domain is KAGVTQTPRYLIKTRGQQVTLSCSPISGHRSVSWYQQTPGQGLQFLFEYFSETQRNKGNFPGRFSGRQFSNSRSEMNVSTLELGDSALYLCASSDRAGSQPQHFGDGTRLSIL.

The V and J genes are TRBV6-5 and TRBJ1-3, with D perhaps matching TRBD1 (6 bases). Germline assignment: CDR1 MNHEY and CDR2 SVGAGI. V dropped 7 bases and J dropped 8 bases, with 18 bases sitting between them. The CDR3 is 14 amino acids. DNA of the CDR3: TGTGCCAGCACCCAGGGGTTGCCTGGGGACACCATATATTTT. As protein: CASTQGLPGDTIYF.

This chain joins TRBV11-3 and TRBJ2-7; the D is unclear. Per the germline V gene, CDR1 is SGHNT and CDR2 is YENEEA. V lost 3 bases and J lost 2, with 5 bases in between. CDR3 length: 12 amino acids. CDR3 region: CASSFETYEQYF. The CDR3 DNA is TGTGCCAGCAGCTTCGAGACCTACGAGCAGTACTTC. Variable domain in full (rest from reference TRBV11-3 and TRBJ2-7): EAGVVQSPRYKIIEKKQPVAFWCNPISGHNTLYWYLQNLGQGPELLIRYENEEAVDDSQLPKDRFSAERLKGVDSTLKIQPAELGDSAVYLCASSFETYEQYFGPGTRLTVT.

This clone was seen a few times. The chain is built from TRBV18 and TRBJ1-2, with TRBD1 identical over 7 bases. CDR1 and CDR2 from the germline V gene are KGHSH and LQKENI. After removal of 3 bases from V and 6 bases from J, the junction contained 13 bases not matched to a gene. The CDR3 loop spans 16 amino acids. The CDR3 spells CASSPPPTGLVHGYTF. The DNA of the CDR3 is TGTGCCAGCTCACCCCCACCGACAGGGTTGGTCCATGGCTACACCTTC.

The J gene is TRBJ2-3, the V gene TRBV11-1; 7 bases line up with TRBD1. CDR1 is SGHAT, CDR2 FQDESV, per germline (reference sequence). CDR3 length: 12 residues. Trimming removed 4 bases from V and 6 bases from J; junction bases left unmatched: 1. The CDR3 loop is CASSSGQDTQYF. In nucleotides, the CDR3 is TGTGCCAGCAGCTCGGGACAGGATACGCAGTATTTT.

CDR3 region: CASSNPPGTGSTDTQYF. CDR3 bases: TGTGCCAGTAGTAACCCCCCGGGGACAGGGAGCACAGATACGCAGTATTTT. The chain combines TRBV19 with TRBJ2-3, with TRBD1 identical over 9 bases. Trimming took 4 bases from V and 0 from J; bases not matched to a gene: 8. This CDR3 has 17 residues. The V gene's germline CDR1 is LNHDA and CDR2 SQIVND (reference sequence).

The V and J genes are TRBV5-4 and TRBJ2-1; D is unclear. CDR3 length: 14 residues. Between the trimmed V and J ends, which lost 2 bases and 0 bases, there was a span of 6 bases. CDR1 and CDR2 (germline): SGHNT, YYREEE (reference sequence). CDR3 sequence reads: CASSFGSSYNEQFF. DNA for the CDR3: TGTGCCAGCAGCTTCGGTAGCTCCTACAATGAGCAGTTCTTC.

The V gene is TRBV5-1, the J gene TRBJ2-2; possible D gene TRBD1, 5 bases. The germline V and J ends were trimmed by 1 base and 2 bases, with 12 bases remaining between them. This CDR3 contains 16 residues. From germline, CDR1 is SGHRS and CDR2 YFSETQ. The CDR3: CASSLFGGANTGELFF. Here the CDR3 DNA reads TGCGCCAGCAGCTTGTTCGGTGGGGCCAACACCGGGGAGCTGTTTTTT.